What follows describes a single T cell receptor (beta chain). Many counts were recorded for this clonotype. The specificity of this receptor is unknown. No base qualities exist here, and no much larger clone lies one base off it. The data were taken from a study of regulatory T cells in long-lasting Graves disease listed by TCRdb under 2021. Regarding the complete study: In the newly diagnosed Graves' disease group, patients had been taking antithyroid drugs for less than 3 months. The study took place in China and was registered as a clinical trial. A total of roughly 33 samples underwent TCR sequencing: about 13 from persistent and some 20 from newly diagnosed Graves' disease patients. Patients with persistent Graves' disease were compared with patients with newly diagnosed Graves' disease using TCR sequencing and RNA sequencing of peripheral blood. What the authors observed across the whole study: Only the TCR beta chain was sequenced and analyzed. The study examined only peripheral blood because the primary lesion, thyroid tissue, could not be accessed. Lower TCR Shannon entropy and fewer highly expanded clones were observed in persistent Graves' disease patients than in newly diagnosed patients, which suggested clonal expansion. A larger number of public clonotypes was shared among persistent patients (more than 2,500) than among newly diagnosed patients (roughly 930). Persistent disease showed preferential use of TRBV28, TRBJ1-2 and TRBJ2-5, whereas newly diagnosed disease favored TRBV20-1 and TRBJ2-1. The authors acknowledged the small sample size as a limitation that may reduce accuracy.

The library was produced with multiplex PCR. TCRdb names Illumina HiSeq 4000 as the instrument used. iRepertoire HTBI primers and Arm-PCR amplification of CDR3 regions were used to construct TCR beta libraries. Gel purification was performed on PCR products prior to sequencing. The published analysis was carried out like this. Across samples, some 62 TRBV and 15 or so TRBJ segments were identified and used for gene usage analysis of CDR3 amino acid clonotypes. COPE and FqMerger were used to merge filtered high-quality paired reads into contigs. Contigs were aligned with BLAST to IMGT TRBV, TRBD and TRBJ reference genes, and CDR3 was defined per IMGT. Clonotypes above 0.1% frequency were classified as highly expanded clones. Repertoire diversity was measured by Shannon entropy, and V-J evenness by the Gini coefficient. A clonotype was considered public if more than one individual shared it. TCRdb passed the public sequencing reads through fastp at Q25 and MiXCR, retaining productive beta sequences. Each CDR3 protein gets just one entry, which takes the most common genes and DNA from the rows behind it. Clone size and V and J calls follow TCRdb, not the original study. In this sample the table shows about 540,000 distinct CDR3 sequences, about 13% of which occur a single time. The top ten clones comprise over 7.5% of the sample.

The CDR1 and CDR2 encoded by the germline V gene are MNHEY and SVGEGT. From cysteine to phenylalanine, the CDR3 is 17 amino acids long. CDR3 DNA is the only sequence kept; it has 51 bases, read in frame from the first base. V sheds 0 bases and J sheds 5 bases, leaving 19 bases between their ends. The label giving this sample's time point can be read as: newly diagnosed GD, antithyroid drugs for less than 3 months. For both TCR sequencing and RNA sequencing, RNA was extracted from PBMCs in TRIzol. The diagnosis of Graves' disease was made according to American Thyroid Association guidelines. Patients for the study were recruited at an endocrinology department in Xi'an, China. Each patient gave around 9 milliliters of peripheral blood, collected in an EDTA anticoagulant tube. Ficoll Paque Plus density gradient separation was used to isolate PBMCs, and no further T cell sorting was performed. An Agilent 2100 Bioanalyzer and agarose gel were used to assess RNA quality, and a NanoDrop 2000 was used to measure RNA concentration.

These data were also reused for a study on T cells in Graves' hyperthyroidism and ophthalmopathy. From that second study: A patient counted as having stable Graves' hyperthyroidism if no progression to ophthalmopathy occurred over 18 months of follow-up. Hyperthyroidism patients were newly diagnosed, had a disease duration of under 2 months, and were aged 18 to 65 years. Any patient with an uncontrolled infection, another autoimmune disease, pregnancy or lactation was excluded. Diagnoses were based on clinical symptoms, serum thyroxine and TRAb, thyroid ultrasound and orbital computed tomography. The first round of RT-PCR for the TCR CDR3 was performed with the HTBI primer set and the Qiagen OneStep RT-PCR kit. Most expanded thyroid clonotypes (frequency above 0.001) were also detected in blood, suggesting blood repertoires may reflect thyroid immune responses. A model built on a 13 V-J signature distinguished ophthalmopathy from stable hyperthyroidism, reaching around 88% sensitivity and around 81% specificity in cross-validation and 80%/75% in testing. In validation, progression to ophthalmopathy was predicted by the model with 70.59% sensitivity and 72% to 85% specificity, a median of around 6.5 months before onset. A discovery cohort of roughly 100 patients, roughly 40 with Graves' ophthalmopathy and 55 to 65 with stable Graves' hyperthyroidism, was used to find distinguishing TCR V-J signatures. An independent validation cohort of under 20 hyperthyroidism patients and approximately 17 patients who later progressed to ophthalmopathy tested prospective prediction of ophthalmopathy. The 95 to 100 discovery patients were randomly divided into training and test sets at a 7:3 ratio. The study also compared thyroid tissue and blood T-cell repertoires from more than five Graves' hyperthyroidism patients. Once sampling was done, hyperthyroidism patients were given methimazole at a starting dose of 30 mg daily, whereas ophthalmopathy patients were given high-dose intravenous methylprednisolone. A second multiplex PCR round built the libraries, followed by size selection and purification. The libraries were sequenced on an Illumina HiSeq2000 using paired-end 100 bp reads. SOAPnuke was used to process the raw data, removing reads that contained adapters or uncalled bases, had a mean Phred below 15, or lacked an exact match to the constant primer or identifier. High-quality paired reads were merged with COPE v1.2.5, and unique nucleotide sequences were defined as clonotypes. Clonotypes were aligned to IMGT TRBV, TRBD and TRBJ reference segments using MiTCR v1.1. The analysis included only V-J combinations with a frequency above 0.0001, which together covered approximately 99% of the repertoires. A TCS score was defined as the ratio between F50 (clonal expansion) and ExV (chaos), using BLOSUM62-based TCRdist between CDR3 peptides within each V-J. Welch's t-statistics and random forest reduced around 520 V-J features to roughly 13, which were used in a naive Bayes classifier (R e1071). No statistical method was used to set the sample size in advance, and investigators knew the group allocation. The paper reports TCR Vbeta CDR3 sequencing of approximately 130 peripheral blood samples: some 41 ophthalmopathy, 70 to 85 hyperthyroidism and approximately 17 progressor patients.

The receptor was isolated from a man aged 25 to 40 with Graves disease. Donor details come from another sample of the same person, matched by shared clones. The receptor chain draws on TRBV6-2 or TRBV6-3 and TRBJ1-1; a tentative D match to TRBD1 spans 5 bases. The source material was peripheral blood mononuclear cells (PBMCs), sampled at new diagnosis, from a patient treated with antithyroid drugs. The CDR3 in this case is CASSYSPREQGRTEAFF. The nucleotides read TGTGCCAGCAGTTACTCGCCCAGGGAACAAGGACGGACTGAAGCTTTCTTT.